The clone carrying this T cell receptor (beta chain) was recorded a few times. The antigen remains undetermined. The sample belongs to a study of T cells after yellow fever vaccination. 5'RACE template switching added a universal primer site and UMIs to TCR cDNA. TCRdb recomputed calls from the 5' RACE reads with MiXCR, one row per CDR3 protein. Of about 75,000 distinct CDR3 sequences listed, more than 5.5% are singletons. Germline V lookup: CDR1 LGHDT, CDR2 YNNKEL (reference sequence). The V end lost 1 base, the J end lost 0 bases, and 13 bases lay between the germline ends. The CDR3 has 17 amino acids. Study-wide findings and caveats: Most primary-vaccination clones recurred post-booster (roughly 96% CD4, around 88% CD8). Abundant bulk-population clonotypes could contaminate the FACS-sorted repertoires. There was a small share of clonotypes that showed up in both the CD4 and CD8 compartments.

Source: CD8+ T cells sorted from PBMCs, taken 10 to 11 days after the first yellow fever vaccination. The clonotype comes from a man aged 18 to 30 who received the YFV17D yellow fever vaccine. J is TRBJ2-4 and V is TRBV3-1; D unclear. The CDR3 sequence is CASSQGALLVAKNIQYF. The CDR3 nucleotides read TGTGCCAGCAGCCAAGGGGCTCTCCTGGTAGCCAAAAACATTCAGTACTTC.